Sequencing of this T cell receptor beta chain was carried out in a study of T-cell memory formation after mild COVID-19. The wider study: TCR clusters were largely donor specific. Findings of the study overall: Confirmation was lacking for SARS-CoV-2 specificity of second-wave clones that peaked on day 37.

A single record per CDR3 protein comes from TCRdb applying MiXCR to the 5' RACE reads. The sample shows roughly 350,000 distinct CDR3 sequences, around a fifth of them seen only once. The CDR3 has 14 amino acids. V lost 4 bases and J lost 3, with 11 bases in between. The germline CDR1 and CDR2 sequences are KGHDR and SFDVKD. This clonotype was counted ten times or more. The target antigen is unknown. The clonotype was recovered from an adult woman who had mild COVID-19 (a few samples of this study predate the infection). Cell type and time point are not known. The V call is TRBV24-1, the J call TRBJ2-5; TRBD1 is a possible D gene (6 bases). Sequencing input: PBMCs or a T cell subset sorted from them (not recorded which). The CDR3 bases are TGTGCCACCAGTGAACAGGGTCGGAAAGAGACCCAGTACTTC. Its protein product is CATSEQGRKETQYF.